This T cell receptor (beta chain) was identified in a study of blood T cells in healthy people across ages. Trimming cost V 3 bases and J 5 bases; bases outside gene matches: 4. The germline gives CDR1 MRHNA, CDR2 SNTAGT. This CDR3 spans 14 amino acids. Next came a second PCR, run for about 6 to 11 cycles, which used a sample-barcoded 5' primer along with a J-beta primer mix. One entry per CDR3 protein, called by TCRdb with MiXCR from the 5' RACE reads. The table includes 800,000 to 950,000 distinct CDR3 sequences, roughly 52% detected once. The source material was blood. The V and J genes are TRBV6-4 and TRBJ2-1, with TRBD1 matching 7 bases. The TCR sequence derives from a man younger than 40 in good health. The CDR3 protein is CASSEKGANNEQFF. In DNA form, the CDR3 reads TGTGCCAGCAGTGAGAAGGGGGCCAACAATGAGCAGTTCTTC.